The 26 T cell receptor beta chains below were found in one sample sequenced in a study of T-cell memory formation after mild COVID-19. TCRdb reanalysed the 5' RACE reads using MiXCR and keeps one entry per CDR3 protein. This table has around 310,000 distinct CDR3 sequences, 20% to 25% appearing once. The sequenced sample was PBMCs or a T cell subset sorted from them (not recorded which). The source is a young man who had mild COVID-19 (a few samples of this study predate the infection). Cell type and time point are not known.

This clonotype showed up just a few times. The chain is built from TRBV10-2 and TRBJ1-1; D remains ambiguous. Per the germline V gene, CDR1 is WSHSY and CDR2 is SAAADI. The CDR3 covers 12 residues. The V end lost 6 bases, the J end lost 8 bases, and 13 bases lay between the germline ends. The CDR3 region has the DNA TGCGCCAGCAGCTGGGCGGGCGGCGAAGCTTTCTTT. Translated, it gives CASSWAGGEAFF.

The CDR3 coding sequence is TGCGCCAGCAGCCTCGGACGGGCTCGCATTCAGTACTTC. The encoded protein is CASSLGRARIQYF. The rearrangement uses TRBV5-1 and TRBJ2-4; D is ambiguous. Germline CDR1 is SGHRS and CDR2 is YFSETQ. With 4 bases removed from V and 9 bases from J, the gap between germline ends came to 14 bases. CDR3 size: 13 residues.

This chain connects TRBV5-1 to TRBJ1-4, with 12 positions matching TRBD1. The V gene end was trimmed by 5 bases and the J gene end by 8 bases; junction bases not matched to a gene: 7. There are 15 residues in the CDR3. CDR1 SGHRS and CDR2 YFSETQ come from the germline V gene. The CDR3 here is CASRSSGTGGEKLFF. In DNA, the CDR3 is TGCGCCAGCAGATCTTCCGGGACAGGGGGCGAAAAACTGTTTTTT.

The chain couples TRBV27 to TRBJ2-2; D is unclear. Trimming removed 1 base from V and 0 bases from J, with 12 bases in between. There are 17 residues in the CDR3. Germline V gene data show CDR1 as MNHEY and CDR2 as SMNVEV (reference sequence). The CDR3 DNA is TGTGCCAGCAGTTTATGGAAGCCCACTACGAACACCGGGGAGCTGTTTTTT. Translating gives CASSLWKPTTNTGELFF.

This clonotype was seen a handful of times. The chain has TRBV21-1 and TRBJ2-5; whether TRBD1, the table's D call, matches the DNA was not checked. TRBV21-1 is annotated as a pseudogene. The CDR3 is 16 amino acids. The CDR3 loop reads CASSKGKGVAQETQYF. The CDR3 bases are TGTGCCAGCAGCAAGGGGAAAGGGGTAGCTCAAGAGACCCAGTACTTC.

This sequence joins TRBV12-3 or TRBV12-4 and TRBJ2-3; 8 bases map to TRBD1. The CDR3 covers 14 residues. The V gene end was trimmed by 3 bases and the J gene end by 6 bases; junction bases not matched to a gene: 5. The chain's CDR3 is CASSFTGGMDTQYF. The CDR3 bases are TGTGCCAGCAGTTTTACAGGGGGGATGGATACGCAGTATTTT.

In this sample, this clonotype turned up many times. This rearrangement joins TRBV20-1 to TRBJ1-3; D not certain. Trimming removed 4 bases from V and 0 bases from J, with 13 bases in between. This CDR3 has 15 amino acids. CDR1 DFQATT and CDR2 SNEGSKA come from the germline V gene (reference sequence). For the CDR3, the DNA is TGCAGTGCTACTTGGGGTACCTACTCTGGAAACACCATATATTTT. Residues: CSATWGTYSGNTIYF.

V and J are TRBV7-2 and TRBJ1-1; 9 bases match TRBD1. V dropped 4 bases and J dropped 10; count of bases not matched to a gene: 7. CDR3 length equals 13 residues. Germline CDR1 is SGHTA and CDR2 is FQGNSA. Here the CDR3 reads CASSSRGDRAAFF. CDR3 DNA sequence: TGTGCCAGCAGCTCGAGGGGGGACAGGGCAGCTTTCTTT.

This clonotype is a singleton in its sample. V and J are TRBV28 and TRBJ1-2, with 7 bases identical to TRBD1. The CDR3 has 15 amino acids. The germline gives CDR1 MDHEN, CDR2 SYDVKM. Trimming removed 6 bases from V and 4 bases from J; junction bases left unmatched: 11. The CDR3 protein is CASRFAQGGTYGYTF. The CDR3 coding sequence is TGTGCCAGCAGATTTGCCCAGGGGGGAACCTATGGCTACACCTTC.

The chain carries TRBV4-3 and TRBJ1-5, with 10 bases fitting TRBD1. This CDR3 spans 17 amino acids. J was trimmed by 2 bases and V by 0 bases; bases with no gene match: 4. Germline values: CDR1 LGHNA, CDR2 YSLEER. The CDR3: CASSQDWTGGRNQPQHF. The CDR3 DNA reads as TGCGCCAGCAGCCAAGATTGGACAGGGGGACGCAATCAGCCCCAGCATTTT.

The rearrangement links TRBV28 to TRBJ1-5; weak D call: TRBD1 (5 bases). Germline V CDR1 and CDR2: MDHEN, SYDVKM. The CDR3 is 15 amino acids. V gave up 3 bases and J gave up 4 bases, with 13 bases separating them. The CDR3 nucleotides read TGTGCCAGCAGTTTCGGGACTTCAAGGAATCAGCCCCAGCATTTT. Its protein is CASSFGTSRNQPQHF.

The chain recombines TRBV6-4 with TRBJ1-6, with 8 positions matching TRBD1. This CDR3 has 15 residues. Germline V gene data show CDR1 as MRHNA and CDR2 as SNTAGT. V was pared by 0 bases and J by 10 bases, with 5 bases of the junction left unmatched. CDR3 amino acids: CASSDSAGGSSPLHF. The CDR3 DNA reads as TGTGCCAGCAGTGACTCTGCAGGGGGCTCGTCACCCCTCCACTTT.

This chain joins TRBV3-2 and TRBJ2-7; the table's D call TRBD2 went unverified against the DNA. TRBV3-2 is given as a pseudogene. The CDR3 covers 15 residues. CDR3 in DNA: TGTGCCAGCAGCCAAGATCCCGGGGAGGGACCCGAGCAGTACGTC. Its translation: CASSQDPGEGPEQYV.

The chain has TRBV5-1 and TRBJ2-3; TRBD2 might be the D (5 bases). With 4 bases removed from V and 6 bases from J, the gap between germline ends came to 18 bases. Germline loops: CDR1 SGHRS, CDR2 YFSETQ. The CDR3 runs to 15 residues. The CDR3 loop reads CASSTRVGPGDTQYF. Written as DNA, the CDR3 is TGCGCCAGCAGCACCAGAGTAGGGCCGGGGGATACGCAGTATTTT. Complete variable domain (other parts from reference TRBV5-1 and TRBJ2-3): KAGVTQTPRYLIKTRGQQVTLSCSPISGHRSVSWYQQTPGQGLQFLFEYFSETQRNKGNFPGRFSGRQFSNSRSEMNVSTLELGDSALYLCASSTRVGPGDTQYFGPGTRLTVL.

This clonotype was seen a handful of times. The chain links TRBV4-1 to TRBJ2-1; 8 nucleotides match TRBD2. The V gene end was trimmed by 4 bases and the J gene end by 6 bases; junction bases not matched to a gene: 11. The germline CDR1 and CDR2 sequences are MGHRA and YSYEKL. The CDR3 runs to 16 residues. The CDR3 nucleotides are TGCGCCAGCAGCCCGGCCCGGGGGGGATGGGGCAATGAGCAGTTCTTC. Encoded protein: CASSPARGGWGNEQFF.

The J gene is TRBJ1-1, the V gene TRBV5-1; 9 bases are shared with TRBD1. The V gene's germline CDR1 is SGHRS and CDR2 YFSETQ. The CDR3 runs to 13 residues. The junction had 4 bases not matched to a gene; V was cut back by 2 bases and J by 8 bases. CDR3 DNA sequence: TGCGCCAGCAGCTTAGGACAGGGGAAAGAAGCTTTCTTT. Protein: CASSLGQGKEAFF.

This clonotype was found a few times. The chain joins TRBV5-1 to TRBJ1-4; a possible D gene is TRBD1 (6 bases). The V gene lost 0 bases and the J gene lost 10 bases, with 16 bases spanning the gap. Germline-derived CDR1 and CDR2 are SGHRS and YFSETQ. CDR3 size: 15 residues. The chain's CDR3 is CASSLDEGGPGKLFF. CDR3 DNA sequence: TGCGCCAGCAGCTTGGACGAAGGGGGGCCGGGAAAACTGTTTTTT.

The J gene is TRBJ1-2, the V gene TRBV4-1; D gene ambiguous. CDR3 length: 16 residues. Deletions cut 1 base from V and 5 bases from J, with 17 bases between. In germline, CDR1 is MGHRA, CDR2 YSYEKL. The CDR3: CASSQGADYTLYGYTF. The DNA of the CDR3 is TGCGCCAGCAGCCAAGGGGCAGATTACACCCTTTATGGCTACACCTTC.

This clonotype was picked up a small number of times. This CDR3 is CASSLSPMAAYEQYF. The CDR3 DNA follows: TGTGCCAGCAGCTTAAGCCCGATGGCTGCCTACGAGCAGTACTTC. V is TRBV27 and J is TRBJ2-7; D is unresolved. There are 15 residues in the CDR3. Germline assignment: CDR1 MNHEY and CDR2 SMNVEV (reference sequence). Trimming shortened V by 6 bases and J by 2 bases, and 17 bases separated the two germline ends.

There are a few counts of this clonotype. This chain links TRBV6-2 or TRBV6-3 with TRBJ2-3; D gene uncertain. Trimming removed 0 bases from V and 0 bases from J, with 10 bases in between. Per germline, CDR1 MNHEY and CDR2 SVGEGT. The CDR3 covers 16 residues. The CDR3 DNA follows: TGTGCCAGCAGTTACTCGATGGCGGATAGCACAGATACGCAGTATTTT. It translates to CASSYSMADSTDTQYF.

This clonotype was detected a few times. The rearrangement links TRBV4-1 to TRBJ1-2; the D is unclear. The CDR3 sequence is 14 residues long. Trimming took 4 bases from V and 5 from J, leaving 14 bases between them. Germline loops: CDR1 MGHRA, CDR2 YSYEKL. The CDR3 DNA reads as TGCGCCAGCAGCCTCCAACCCAGGTTATATGGCTACACCTTC. Translated: CASSLQPRLYGYTF.

This clonotype was seen more than once but under ten times. The chain uses TRBV10-3 and TRBJ1-1; the D gene is possibly TRBD1 (6 bases). The CDR3 totals 12 residues. Trimming cost V 8 bases and J 3 bases, with 10 bases left between them. The V gene's germline CDR1 is ENHRY and CDR2 SYGVKD. In DNA, the CDR3 is TGTGCCATCGAGGGGGACGACACTGAAGCTTTCTTT. It specifies CAIEGDDTEAFF.

The genes are TRBV29-1 and TRBJ2-5, with D perhaps TRBD2 (6 bases). This CDR3 contains 12 residues. V lost 5 bases to trimming and J lost 2 bases, with 9 bases between them. Germline V gives CDR1 SQVTM, CDR2 ANQGSEA. The CDR3: CSVSGPQETQYF. CDR3 nucleotides: TGCAGCGTTAGCGGGCCTCAAGAGACCCAGTACTTC. Full variable domain (missing parts from reference TRBV29-1 and TRBJ2-5): SAVISQKPSRDICQRGTSLTIQCQVDSQVTMMFWYRQQPGQSLTLIATANQGSEATYESGFVIDKFPISRPNLTFSTLTVSNMSPEDSSIYLCSVSGPQETQYFGPGTRLLVL.

V gene TRBV6-4 combines with J gene TRBJ2-3; TRBD1 matches at 10 bases. Germline V gene lookup returns CDR1 MRHNA and CDR2 SNTAGT. This CDR3 region has 14 residues. V trimming: 2 bases; J trimming: 5 bases; junction bases outside the gene matches: 1. CDR3 coding DNA: TGTGCCAGCAGTGACAGGACAGGGGGAGATACGCAGTATTTT. This codes for CASSDRTGGDTQYF.

The rearrangement uses TRBV9 and TRBJ2-3; D gene uncertain. V shed 1 base and J shed 2 bases, with 5 bases lying between them. Germline V lookup: CDR1 SGDLS, CDR2 YYNGEE. This CDR3 has 13 residues. The CDR3 spells CASSVRITDTQYF. CDR3 nucleotides: TGTGCCAGCAGCGTAAGGATCACAGATACGCAGTATTTT. Drawing the rest from reference TRBV9 and TRBJ2-3, the complete variable domain is DSGVTQTPKHLITATGQRVTLRCSPRSGDLSVYWYQQSLDQGLQFLIQYYNGEERAKGNILERFSAQQFPDLHSELNLSSLELGDSALYFCASSVRITDTQYFGPGTRLTVL.

The genes are TRBV5-1 and TRBJ1-2; D perhaps matches TRBD1 (5 bases). The CDR3 sequence is 13 residues long. Germline V gene sequence: CDR1 SGHRS, CDR2 YFSETQ. Between the trimmed V and J ends, which lost 0 bases and 6 bases, there was a span of 9 bases. The CDR3: CASSLVGDNGYTF. Here the CDR3 DNA reads TGCGCCAGCAGCTTGGTAGGGGATAATGGCTACACCTTC.